Below, one TCR beta chain is given with its context. Antigen specificity is unknown. These data belong to a study of shared clonotypes between healthy human individuals. Whole-study findings and limits: Blood was the only sampled material, and tissue repertoires likely differ. Lower generation probabilities were found for non-shared clonotypes than for those shared by all four donors.

The study ran the assay at deep level. Here immunoSEQ multiplex PCR was the method, and the copy in TCRdb shows in-frame clones only, minus some. In the table there are hundreds of thousands of clones, about 96% of which are singletons. V was trimmed by 6 bases and J by 4 bases, leaving 19 bases between them. The CDR3 consists of 16 residues. CDR1 and CDR2 (germline): SGHVS, FQNEAQ. Naive-designated CD8 cells lacked CD45RO, were positively enriched for CCR7, and omitted terminally differentiated effector memory CD45RA+ cells. Specimen: naive CD8+ T cells sorted from blood. The TCR originated in a man aged 25 to 40 in good health. The chain recombines TRBV7-8 with TRBJ2-1; perhaps TRBD1 as D (6 bases). This CDR3 reads CASSLWVQGNYNEQFF. The CDR3, as DNA: TGTGCCAGCAGTTTATGGGTACAGGGTAATTACAATGAGCAGTTCTTC.